Shown below are 28 T cell receptor beta chains from a single sample sequenced in a study of cytomegalovirus exposure and HLA in healthy donors. The PCR contained 60 Vbeta and 13 Jbeta primers. Clones were sequenced by immunoSEQ multiplex PCR, and TCRdb holds only the in-frame ones, with some missing. The sample shows roughly 120,000 clones, roughly 82% of them seen only once. Sequencing input: PBMCs. The receptor set was obtained from a male donor in good health and CMV-seropositive.

This chain joins TRBV21-1 and TRBJ2-5; the table names TRBD1, a call not compared with the DNA. TRBV21-1 is labeled a pseudogene. The length of the CDR3 is 13 residues. CDR3 protein: CASDRGRLETQYF. CDR3 coding DNA: TGTGCCAGTGACAGGGGCCGTCTGGAGACCCAGTACTTC.

This clone came up once. This sequence joins TRBV13 and TRBJ2-7, with TRBD2 matching 13 bases. The CDR3 has 18 amino acids. CDR1 is PRHDT, CDR2 FYEKMQ, per germline (reference sequence). V trimming: 0 bases; J trimming: 0 bases; junction bases outside the gene matches: 5. The CDR3 DNA sequence: TGTGCCAGCAGCTTAGGGACTAGCGGGAGGACGCACTCCTACGAGCAGTACTTC. This codes for CASSLGTSGRTHSYEQYF. Using reference TRBV13 and TRBJ2-7 for the parts outside the CDR3, the full variable domain is AAGVIQSPRHLIKEKRETATLKCYPIPRHDTVYWYQQGPGQDPQFLISFYEKMQSDKGSIPDRFSAQQFSDYHSELNMSSLELGDSALYFCASSLGTSGRTHSYEQYFGPGTRLTVT.

This chain uses TRBV7-9 with TRBJ1-4, with TRBD1 as a possible D gene (5 bases). The V end was cut by 6 bases, the J end by 0 bases, with 11 bases between. Germline CDR1 is SEHNR and CDR2 is FQNEAQ (reference sequence). The length of the CDR3 is 15 residues. DNA of the CDR3: TGTGCCAGCAGACTACAGGTTGCAACTAATGAAAAACTGTTTTTT. Translated: CASRLQVATNEKLFF.

This chain links TRBV7-3 with TRBJ2-3, with D possibly being TRBD1 (6 bases). The ends were cut back, 5 bases at V and 1 base at J, with 16 bases in the middle. CDR3 length: 16 amino acids. Germline V lookup: CDR1 SGHTA, CDR2 FQGTGA. The CDR3 nucleotides are TGTGCCAGCAGCCGCTCAGGGGTGAAGGGCACAGATACGCAGTATTTT. It translates to CASSRSGVKGTDTQYF.

The chain uses TRBV18 and TRBJ1-1; a weak D match, TRBD1 (5 bases). Germline lookup yields CDR1 KGHSH and CDR2 LQKENI. This CDR3 comprises 14 residues. V was cut by 8 bases and J by 5 bases, with 18 bases left in between. The CDR3 bases are TGTGCCAGCGCCTTTTCAGGGTATGGGACTGAAGCTTTCTTT. Encoded protein: CASAFSGYGTEAFF. Looking up the rest from reference TRBV18 and TRBJ1-1 gives the full variable domain: NAGVMQNPRHLVRRRGQEARLRCSPMKGHSHVYWYRQLPEEGLKFMVYLQKENIIDESGMPKERFSAEFPKEGPSILRIQQVVRGDSAAYFCASAFSGYGTEAFFGQGTRLTVV.

A remark on this clone: One end of the junction fails to match germline, which may point to a read error. The genes are TRBV7-9 and TRBJ2-2; TRBD1 might be the D (6 bases). Germline lookup yields CDR1 SEHNR and CDR2 FQNEAQ (reference sequence). This CDR3 is 14 amino acids long. The CDR3 sequence: CSSSRGASTGELFF. CDR3 nucleotides: TGTTCCAGTTCCAGGGGAGCGTCCACCGGGGAGCTGTTTTTT.

The table lists this clone with a few counts. The chain recombines TRBV25-1 with TRBJ2-5, with 10 bases fitting TRBD1. Germline V CDR1 and CDR2: MGHDK, SYGVNS. The CDR3 is made up of 14 amino acids. Germline trimming cut 4 bases from V and 1 base from J; bases unmatched to any gene: 0. The CDR3 region has the DNA TGTGCCAGCAGTGGGGACAGGGGCCAAGAGACCCAGTACTTC. It codes for CASSGDRGQETQYF. The full variable domain, completed using reference TRBV25-1 and TRBJ2-5, is EADIYQTPRYLVIGTGKKITLECSQTMGHDKMYWYQQDPGMELHLIHYSYGVNSTEKGDLSSESTVSRIRTEHFPLTLESARPSHTSQYLCASSGDRGQETQYFGPGTRLLVL.

V gene TRBV27 combines with J gene TRBJ2-1; 11 nucleotides agree with TRBD2. Germline CDR1 MNHEY, CDR2 SMNVEV (reference sequence). The V segment lost 6 bases and the J segment 2 bases; nucleotides outside the gene matches: 12. The CDR3 spans 18 residues. CDR3 bases: TGTGCCAGCAGCGGGGGGGGCCTAGCGGGAGGACCCTACAATGAGCAGTTCTTC. It codes for CASSGGGLAGGPYNEQFF.

Turning to this clone: Mismatch with germline at one junction end may stem from a read error. This chain connects TRBV6-1 to TRBJ1-2; possibly TRBD1 for D (6 bases). Germline values: CDR1 MNHNS, CDR2 SASEGT. This CDR3 has 16 residues. The CDR3 sequence is CASSKAGVRERGGYTF. The CDR3, as DNA: TGTGCCAGCAGTAAAGCCGGAGTCAGAGAGAGGGGGGGCTACACCTTC.

This chain uses TRBV7-2 with TRBJ2-1, with 11 bases that match TRBD1. Losses at the gene ends were 5 bases for V and 13 bases for J; bases not matched to a gene: 10. There are 14 residues in the CDR3. CDR1 is SGHTA, CDR2 FQGNSA, per germline. DNA of the CDR3: TGTGCCAGCAGCGCTGCCCGGGACAGGGGGATACAGTTCTTC. This translates into CASSAARDRGIQFF.

This chain joins TRBV7-3 and TRBJ2-6; tentatively, D is TRBD2 (5 bases). The germline V gene encodes CDR1 SGHTA and CDR2 FQGTGA. V dropped 8 bases and J dropped 3 bases, with 14 bases sitting between them. This CDR3 contains 15 residues. CDR3 loop: CASSLNAGGANVLTF. The CDR3 DNA reads TGTGCCAGCTCGCTCAACGCGGGTGGGGCCAACGTCCTGACTTTC. The entire variable domain, with the rest obtained from reference TRBV7-3 and TRBJ2-6, is as follows: GAGVSQTPSNKVTEKGKYVELRCDPISGHTALYWYRQSLGQGPEFLIYFQGTGAADDSGLPNDRFFAVRPEGSVSTLKIQRTERGDSAVYLCASSLNAGGANVLTFGAGSRLTVL.

The chain recombines TRBV7-9 with TRBJ1-3, with 11 bases lining up with TRBD1. The germline gives CDR1 SEHNR, CDR2 FQNEAQ (reference sequence). The CDR3 runs to 14 residues. After removal of 4 bases from V and 4 bases from J, the junction contained 0 bases not matched to a gene. Written as DNA, the CDR3 is TGTGCCAGCAGCTGGGACAGGGGGGGAAACACCATATATTTT. Protein product: CASSWDRGGNTIYF.

The V and J genes are TRBV27 and TRBJ2-7; 11 positions agree with TRBD1. CDR3 length equals 13 residues. CDR1 and CDR2 (germline): MNHEY, SMNVEV (reference sequence). V trimming: 4 bases; J trimming: 6 bases; junction bases outside the gene matches: 2. The CDR3 spells CASSWTGGREQYF. For the CDR3, the DNA is TGTGCCAGCAGTTGGACAGGGGGCCGCGAGCAGTACTTC.

In this sample, this clone turned up once. CDR3 bases: TGTGCCAGCAGCCCCCTGGGGCAGAAAAATCAGCCCCAGCATTTT. Its protein is CASSPLGQKNQPQHF. The V and J genes are TRBV9 and TRBJ1-5; maybe TRBD1 (5 bases). The CDR3 is 15 residues long. The V end was cut by 4 bases, the J end by 4 bases, with 15 bases between. From germline, CDR1 is SGDLS and CDR2 YYNGEE.

The chain recombines TRBV29-1 with TRBJ2-3; 9 nucleotides match TRBD2. The V gene's germline CDR1 is SQVTM and CDR2 ANQGSEA. V lost 1 base and J lost 3; bases outside the gene matches: 5. This CDR3 is 15 amino acids long. CDR3 nucleotide sequence: TGCAGCGTTGAAGGTAGCGGGAGTCGGACAGATACGCAGTATTTT. It specifies CSVEGSGSRTDTQYF.

The DNA of the CDR3 is TGTGCCAGCAGCTTGGTTATGGCTGATCAGCCCCAGCATTTT. This sequence encodes CASSLVMADQPQHF. This chain joins TRBV5-5 and TRBJ1-5; D gene unclear. Germline V gene sequence: CDR1 SGHKS, CDR2 YYEKEE (reference sequence). The V end lost 0 bases, the J end lost 5 bases, and 9 bases lay between the germline ends. The CDR3 contains 14 residues.

The rearrangement joins TRBV5-1 to TRBJ1-4, with TRBD1 identical over 7 bases. The V and J ends lost 4 bases and 0 bases, in that order; junction bases with no gene match: 9. The V gene's germline CDR1 is SGHRS and CDR2 YFSETQ. The CDR3 extends over 17 amino acids. The CDR3: CASSLWTGSTTNEKLFF. Here the CDR3 DNA reads TGCGCCAGCAGCCTCTGGACAGGATCTACAACTAATGAAAAACTGTTTTTT.

The chain combines TRBV10-3 with TRBJ2-6; D remains unclear. Germline CDR1 reads ENHRY; CDR2 reads SYGVKD. V lost 0 bases, J lost 1 base, and 7 bases lay in between. The length of the CDR3 is 16 residues. The CDR3 loop reads CAISESGPSGANVLTF. The CDR3 coding sequence is TGTGCCATCAGTGAGTCTGGCCCGTCTGGGGCCAACGTCCTGACTTTC.

This sequence joins TRBV27 and TRBJ1-1; a weak D match, TRBD1 (6 bases). V was trimmed by 8 bases and J by 5 bases, leaving 18 bases between them. The CDR3 runs to 14 residues. Germline CDR1 and CDR2: MNHEY and SMNVEV (reference sequence). The CDR3: CASSFRGGNTEAFF. In DNA form, the CDR3 reads TGTGCCAGCTCCTTTAGGGGGGGAAATACTGAAGCTTTCTTT.

This rearrangement joins TRBV15 to TRBJ1-2; TRBD1 matches 8 bases. Germline lookup yields CDR1 LNHNV and CDR2 YYDKDF (reference sequence). Losses at the gene ends were 3 bases for V and 5 bases for J; bases not matched to a gene: 5. The CDR3 totals 14 residues. The CDR3 DNA follows: TGTGCCACCAGCAGGGGACAGGATCCTTATGGCTACACCTTC. It specifies CATSRGQDPYGYTF.

Notes on this clone: A read error may account for a junction end that differs from germline. This CDR3 is CATGGPGQSGNTICF. The CDR3 DNA follows: TGTGCCACCGGCGGCCCGGGACAATCTGGAAACACCATATGTTTT. V gene TRBV15 combines with J gene TRBJ1-3; TRBD1 is a possible D gene (6 bases). The germline V gene encodes CDR1 LNHNV and CDR2 YYDKDF (reference sequence). There are 15 residues in the CDR3.

The chain combines TRBV5-4 with TRBJ1-4; 7 positions agree with TRBD1. V lost 5 bases and J lost 5; bases outside the gene matches: 9. CDR3 length equals 15 residues. Germline V CDR1 and CDR2: SGHNT, YYREEE (reference sequence). Here the CDR3 reads CASRDSGQNNEKLFF. The CDR3 DNA is TGTGCCAGCAGGGACTCGGGACAGAACAATGAAAAACTGTTTTTT. Based on the CDR3 plus reference TRBV5-4 and TRBJ1-4, the full variable domain is ETGVTQSPTHLIKTRGQQVTLRCSSQSGHNTVSWYQQALGQGPQFIFQYYREEENGRGNFPPRFSGLQFPNYSSELNVNALELDDSALYLCASRDSGQNNEKLFFGSGTQLSVL.

The V gene is TRBV10-3, the J gene TRBJ2-7; 10 bases fit TRBD1. CDR1 ENHRY and CDR2 SYGVKD come from the germline V gene. V trimming: 11 bases; J trimming: 4 bases; junction bases outside the gene matches: 11. CDR3 length: 14 residues. CDR3 region: CAAGQTGGRYEQYF. Here the CDR3 DNA reads TGTGCCGCAGGGCAGACAGGGGGCAGGTACGAGCAGTACTTC.

This clone was observed a few times. This chain links TRBV6-1 with TRBJ2-7; TRBD1 is a possible D gene (5 bases). V was clipped by 4 bases and J by 1 base, with 14 bases between them. The CDR3 spans 15 residues. Germline CDR1 is MNHNS and CDR2 is SASEGT. This CDR3 is CASSGFGQGSYEQYF. The CDR3 region has the DNA TGTGCCAGCAGTGGATTTGGGCAGGGTTCCTACGAGCAGTACTTC.

The chain is built from TRBV18 and TRBJ1-1, with D tentatively TRBD1 (6 bases). The germline V and J ends were trimmed by 1 base and 2 bases, with 11 bases remaining between them. Germline V lookup: CDR1 KGHSH, CDR2 LQKENI. The CDR3 loop spans 15 amino acids. CDR3 DNA: TGTGCCAGCTCACCACAGACAGGTACTAACACTGAAGCTTTCTTT. As protein: CASSPQTGTNTEAFF.

The chain recombines TRBV19 with TRBJ2-3, with 12 bases that match TRBD2. The CDR3 is 15 residues long. Germline V gene lookup returns CDR1 LNHDA and CDR2 SQIVND (reference sequence). V gave up 5 bases and J gave up 7 bases; unmatched junction bases: 7. The CDR3 loop reads CASSWSSGRVHTQYF. CDR3 nucleotide sequence: TGTGCCAGTAGTTGGTCTAGCGGGAGGGTACATACGCAGTATTTT.

The V and J genes are TRBV6-1 and TRBJ2-4; D is unclear. V shed 7 bases and J shed 1 base, with 11 bases lying between them. The CDR3 is 14 residues long. The germline gives CDR1 MNHNS, CDR2 SASEGT. The CDR3 DNA sequence: TGTGCCAGCATCGGAGCTATTGCCAAAAACATTCAGTACTTC. Amino acid sequence: CASIGAIAKNIQYF.

The V gene is TRBV5-6, the J gene TRBJ2-7; the D is unclear. V lost 3 bases and J lost 0, with 4 bases in between. This CDR3 comprises 12 residues. CDR1 and CDR2 (germline): SGHDT, YYEEEE. For the CDR3, the DNA is TGTGCCAGCAGCTCCCTCTCCTACGAGCAGTACTTC. Amino acid sequence: CASSSLSYEQYF.